Given below is one T cell receptor beta chain in context. Here immunoSEQ multiplex PCR was the method, and the copy in TCRdb shows in-frame clones only, minus some. The data contain 110,000 or so clones, about 85% of them singletons. Germline loops: CDR1 SGHNT, CDR2 YENEEA. This CDR3 is built from 14 residues. After removal of 11 bases from V and 11 bases from J, the junction contained 18 bases not matched to a gene. This sample stems from a study of blood T cell repertoires in COVID-19. Study at large: Spain, Italy and the United States supplied samples that represented acute and convalescent COVID-19.

The source of this sequence is a man in his fifties with acute or convalescent COVID-19. This sequence joins TRBV11-3 and TRBJ2-3, with TRBD2 matching over 8 bases. The sequenced material came from peripheral blood. The CDR3 DNA sequence: TGTGCCGGCCGATATTTAGCGTACAGCGGGGGGCAGTATTTT. It encodes CAGRYLAYSGGQYF.